The clone carrying this T cell receptor beta chain was observed at least ten times. Its antigen is unidentified. The CDR3 has 15 amino acids. The V end lost 4 bases, the J end lost 4 bases, and 13 bases lay between the germline ends. Germline CDR1 reads SGHNT; CDR2 reads YENEEA. This entry belongs to a study of CD8+CD57+ T cells in acquired aplastic anemia. Using genomic DNA as the template, TCR beta VDJ and CDR3 profiling was carried out. TCRdb ran MiXCR on the reads and lists one entry per CDR3 protein. The profile shows approximately 190,000 distinct CDR3 sequences, roughly 64% of them singletons. Study-wide results and limits: The study identified under 30 CD8+ CDR3 sequences shared by patients and controls.

Input material: sorted CD4+, CD8+, or CD8+CD57+ T cells (not recorded which) from PBMCs. The rearrangement joins TRBV11-3 to TRBJ2-2, with D perhaps TRBD2 (6 bases). This sequence originates from a human donor with severe aplastic anemia or a healthy control (not recorded which). CDR3 sequence reads: CASSSKRGGTGELFF. In DNA form, the CDR3 reads TGTGCCAGCAGCTCAAAACGGGGAGGCACCGGGGAGCTGTTTTTT.